Detailed here is one T cell receptor (beta chain). What it recognizes is unknown. The PCR used 60 Vbeta and 13 Jbeta primers. TCRdb's table, derived via immunoSEQ multiplex PCR, lists solely in-frame clones and lacks some. The profile covers around 100,000 clones, with 70% to 80% appearing a single time and approximately 3% taken by the ten largest. The data originate from a study of cytomegalovirus exposure and HLA in healthy donors. In the study overall: Findings of an earlier analysis included around 100 million unique TCR beta sequences from 190 million or so T cells.

Germline values: CDR1 GTSNPN, CDR2 SVGIG (reference sequence). The CDR3 consists of 11 residues. Trimming cost V 2 bases and J 9 bases, with 10 bases left between them. Study-level points and caveats: In a later analysis, the majority of CMV-associated beta chains seemingly showed HLA restriction. Researchers had no immune exposure information except CMV serostatus available. Sequencing depth across donors, presence/absence analyses assumed, was roughly uniform.

Material: PBMCs. The TCR comes from a woman aged 40 to 55 in good health and CMV-seronegative. The chain couples TRBV30 to TRBJ1-1; tentatively, D is TRBD1 (6 bases). The CDR3 DNA sequence: TGTGCCTGGAGTCCCCGGGACAAAGCTTTCTTT. It codes for CAWSPRDKAFF.